The sequence of this T cell receptor (beta chain) was determined in a study of control samples from healthy donors and cancer patients. The repertoire was sequenced with immunoSEQ multiplex PCR; TCRdb's copy has only in-frame clones and lacks some. The data hold around 110,000 clones, with around 89% observed a single time. This clone was detected only once. V dropped 0 bases and J dropped 3 bases, with 8 bases sitting between them. CDR3 length equals 15 residues. The germline CDR1 and CDR2 sequences are SEHNR and FQNEAQ (reference sequence). Sequencing used blood. This chain links TRBV7-9 with TRBJ2-2, with D perhaps TRBD1 (6 bases). This TCR came from a woman aged 70-85 years in good health. The CDR3 reads CASSLAGAYTGELFF. CDR3 nucleotides: TGTGCCAGCAGCTTAGCGGGGGCTTACACCGGGGAGCTGTTTTTT.